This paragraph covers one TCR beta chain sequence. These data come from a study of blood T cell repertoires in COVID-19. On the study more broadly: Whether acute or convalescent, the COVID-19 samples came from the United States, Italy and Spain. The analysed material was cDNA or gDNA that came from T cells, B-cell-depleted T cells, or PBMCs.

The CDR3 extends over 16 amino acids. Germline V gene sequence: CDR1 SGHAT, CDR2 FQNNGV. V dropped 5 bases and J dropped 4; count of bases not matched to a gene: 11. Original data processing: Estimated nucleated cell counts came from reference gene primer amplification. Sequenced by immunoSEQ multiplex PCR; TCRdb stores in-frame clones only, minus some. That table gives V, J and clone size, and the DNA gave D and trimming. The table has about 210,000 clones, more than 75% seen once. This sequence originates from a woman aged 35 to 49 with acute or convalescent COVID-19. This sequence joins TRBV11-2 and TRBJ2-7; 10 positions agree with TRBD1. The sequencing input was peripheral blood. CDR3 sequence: CASSIQTRTGGYEQYF. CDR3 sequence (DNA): TGTGCCAGCAGCATCCAGACGCGGACAGGGGGTTACGAGCAGTACTTC. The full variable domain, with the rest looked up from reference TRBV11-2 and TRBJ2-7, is EAGVAQSPRYKIIEKRQSVAFWCNPISGHATLYWYQQILGQGPKLLIQFQNNGVVDDSQLPKDRFSAERLKGVDSTLKIQPAKLEDSAVYLCASSIQTRTGGYEQYFGPGTRLTVT.